Detailed here is one T cell receptor (beta chain). This sample is part of a study of beta chain features in type 1 diabetes. Donors contributed one heparinised blood draw apiece, averaging about 116 mL. The CDR3 is 14 amino acids. V lost 4 bases, J lost 9 bases, and 17 bases lay in between. The germline V gene encodes CDR1 SGHKS and CDR2 YYEKEE (reference sequence). Every isolated RNA sample was fully reverse transcribed, so sequencing captured expressed TCRB transcripts. Repertoires were generated with immunoSEQ multiplex PCR, while TCRdb's copy carries only in-frame clones and drops some. Among about 40,000 clones, almost 65% were seen once, and the ten largest hold around 2%.

The V call is TRBV5-5, the J call TRBJ2-1, with TRBD1 as a possible D gene (6 bases). The TCR was taken from a woman in her twenties or thirties in good health. Sequenced sample: Tregs from blood. The DNA for the CDR3 is TGTGCCAGCAGCGACAGGATGTTCTCTCTTGAGCAGTTCTTC. Translating it yields CASSDRMFSLEQFF.